This entry lists 27 T cell receptor beta chains sequenced from one sample in a study of shared clonotypes between healthy human individuals. Libraries were prepared by immunoSEQ multiplex PCR; TCRdb keeps only in-frame clonotypes and omits some of them. The table lists 500,000 to 650,000 clones, roughly four fifths of them singletons. The source material was PBMCs. The receptors here all came from a woman between 40 and 55 years old in good health. Some clones in this sample may be carry-over from other donors' samples.

This chain links TRBV19 with TRBJ1-5; D might be TRBD1 (5 bases). With 9 bases removed from V and 6 bases from J, the gap between germline ends came to 18 bases. The CDR3 contains 14 residues. CDR1 is LNHDA and CDR2 is SQIVND in the germline V gene (reference sequence). The CDR3 DNA follows: TGTGCCAGCCACAGGACTCTTCAGGGTCAGCCCCAGCATTTT. Residues: CASHRTLQGQPQHF.

The chain couples TRBV9 to TRBJ2-1; a possible D gene is TRBD2 (6 bases). Germline V CDR1 and CDR2: SGDLS, YYNGEE. The CDR3 contains 16 residues. Trimming took 4 bases from V and 3 from J, leaving 17 bases between them. The CDR3 nucleotides read TGTGCCAGCAGCCCTCGGGTGGGCGGGAACTACAATGAGCAGTTCTTC. This codes for CASSPRVGGNYNEQFF.

This chain joins TRBV29-1 and TRBJ2-1; D is ambiguous. V dropped 5 bases and J dropped 9 bases, with 11 bases sitting between them. This CDR3 is 11 amino acids long. Germline V gene data show CDR1 as SQVTM and CDR2 as ANQGSEA. CDR3 residues: CSVRPYGEQFF. DNA for the CDR3: TGCAGCGTTAGGCCGTACGGTGAGCAGTTCTTC.

This chain links TRBV18 with TRBJ1-5; 10 positions match TRBD1. Trimming cost V 2 bases and J 7 bases; bases outside gene matches: 2. The germline V gene has CDR1 KGHSH and CDR2 LQKENI. CDR3 length equals 14 residues. CDR3 coding DNA: TGTGCCAGCTCACCAGGGACAGGGGAACAGCCCCAGCATTTT. Translated, it gives CASSPGTGEQPQHF.

This clone appeared once. CDR3 amino acids: CAWTAHWDGDNEQFF. CDR3 nucleotide sequence: TGTGCCTGGACAGCCCATTGGGACGGAGACAATGAGCAGTTCTTC. This rearrangement joins TRBV30 to TRBJ2-1; D tentatively reads TRBD1 or TRBD2 (5 bases each). Trimming left V 4 bases short and J 5 bases short, with 18 bases between. Germline V lookup: CDR1 GTSNPN, CDR2 SVGIG (reference sequence). This CDR3 region has 15 residues.

Comments on this clone: A read error may be the cause here, since a much bigger clone is one base away. This sample also contains other DNA sequences that code for the same CDR3. V gene TRBV6-5 combines with J gene TRBJ2-1, with D unclear. Germline V gives CDR1 MNHEY, CDR2 SVGAGI. The germline V and J ends were trimmed by 6 bases and 5 bases, with 5 bases remaining between them. This CDR3 is built from 11 residues. The CDR3 DNA sequence: TGTGCCAGCAGCCAGAACAATGAGCAGTTCTTC. Translation: CASSQNNEQFF.

V and J are TRBV28 and TRBJ1-2, with unresolved D. The CDR3 spans 12 residues. V was pared by 5 bases and J by 1 base, with 5 bases between. CDR1 is MDHEN, CDR2 SYDVKM, per germline. Here the CDR3 DNA reads TGTGCCAGCAGTCGCGTTAACTATGGCTACACCTTC. Protein product: CASSRVNYGYTF.

This sequence joins TRBV5-1 and TRBJ2-3; possible D gene TRBD2, 5 bases. V was clipped by 0 bases and J by 2 bases, with 16 bases between them. The CDR3 sequence is 17 residues long. Germline-derived CDR1 and CDR2 are SGHRS and YFSETQ. The chain's CDR3 is CASSLVAGSGDTDTQYF. The CDR3 nucleotides read TGCGCCAGCAGCTTGGTGGCTGGCAGCGGAGACACAGATACGCAGTATTTT. Drawing the rest from reference TRBV5-1 and TRBJ2-3, the complete variable domain is KAGVTQTPRYLIKTRGQQVTLSCSPISGHRSVSWYQQTPGQGLQFLFEYFSETQRNKGNFPGRFSGRQFSNSRSEMNVSTLELGDSALYLCASSLVAGSGDTDTQYFGPGTRLTVL.

The CDR3 DNA sequence: TGTGCCAGCAGCGAGGGACCCTCGGCCGGTAACTATGGCTACACCTTC. As protein: CASSEGPSAGNYGYTF. The rearrangement links TRBV9 to TRBJ1-2; weak D call: TRBD1 (5 bases). CDR3 length equals 16 residues. The germline gives CDR1 SGDLS, CDR2 YYNGEE. With 3 bases removed from V and 1 base from J, the gap between germline ends came to 16 bases.

The rearrangement joins TRBV4-2 to TRBJ2-3, with D possibly being TRBD2 (6 bases). Trimming stripped 1 base from V and 0 bases from J, with 11 bases between. This CDR3 has 16 amino acids. Germline CDR1 is LGHNA and CDR2 is YNFKEQ. The CDR3 sequence is CASSQAPGTSTDTQYF. For the CDR3, the DNA is TGTGCCAGCAGCCAAGCTCCCGGGACTAGCACAGATACGCAGTATTTT.

This clone appeared a few times. The CDR3 bases are TGTGCCTGGAGAACGTACTTGGACGGTTCTGGAAACACCATATATTTT. Translating gives CAWRTYLDGSGNTIYF. V and J are TRBV30 and TRBJ1-3, with unresolved D. This CDR3 is 16 amino acids long. Looked up from germline, CDR1 is GTSNPN and CDR2 is SVGIG (reference sequence). Trimming took 3 bases from V and 1 from J, leaving 16 bases between them.

This chain joins TRBV5-6 and TRBJ2-7; 10 bases line up with TRBD1. Unmatched junction bases numbered 3, after V lost 4 bases and J lost 5 bases. This CDR3 has 13 amino acids. Germline loops: CDR1 SGHDT, CDR2 YYEEEE. In DNA, the CDR3 is TGTGCCAGCAGCACCGGGACAGGGGACGAGCAGTACTTC. Translated: CASSTGTGDEQYF.

This rearrangement joins TRBV27 to TRBJ2-2, with 8 bases identical to TRBD2. Germline loops: CDR1 MNHEY, CDR2 SMNVEV (reference sequence). The trim removed 2 bases at V and 4 bases at J, leaving 6 bases unmatched. The CDR3 extends over 16 amino acids. The CDR3 sequence: CASSLRFSGGTGELFF. CDR3 in DNA: TGTGCCAGCAGTTTAAGGTTCAGCGGGGGCACCGGGGAGCTGTTTTTT.

The chain links TRBV18 to TRBJ2-1; 7 bases are a match to TRBD2. V shed 6 bases, J shed 7 bases, and the junction held 9 bases outside the gene matches. CDR1 KGHSH and CDR2 LQKENI come from the germline V gene. CDR3 size: 14 residues. CDR3 residues: CASSQLAGGNEQFF. In DNA form, the CDR3 reads TGTGCCAGCTCGCAGCTAGCCGGGGGGAATGAGCAGTTCTTC.

The J gene is TRBJ2-7, the V gene TRBV5-1, with TRBD2 matching 14 bases. The CDR3 has 14 amino acids. Trimming removed 3 bases from V and 5 bases from J; junction bases left unmatched: 1. Germline V CDR1 and CDR2: SGHRS, YFSETQ. The CDR3 loop reads CASSWGLAGDEQYF. As DNA, the CDR3 is TGCGCCAGCAGCTGGGGACTAGCGGGGGACGAGCAGTACTTC.

The sample holds one count of this clone. With only one base between it and a far larger clone, this is likely a read error. The chain uses TRBV4-1 and TRBJ2-1, with TRBD2 matching over 9 bases. V trimming: 8 bases; J trimming: 0 bases; junction bases outside the gene matches: 5. CDR1 is MGHRA, CDR2 YSYEKL, per germline. This CDR3 has 15 residues. In DNA form, the CDR3 reads TGCGCCAGCGGGTTTAGCGGGAGCTCCTACAATGAGCAGTTCTTC. This gives the protein CASGFSGSSYNEQFF.

V is TRBV19 and J is TRBJ2-5; 8 bases fit TRBD2. V was pared by 3 bases and J by 1 base, with 7 bases of the junction left unmatched. Germline V gene data show CDR1 as LNHDA and CDR2 as SQIVND (reference sequence). The CDR3 has 16 residues. The DNA of the CDR3 is TGTGCCAGTAGTATGGAGATAGCGGGGTTCCAAGAGACCCAGTACTTC. Protein sequence: CASSMEIAGFQETQYF.

Remarks on this clone: With only one base between it and a far larger clone, this is likely a read error. The chain uses TRBV30 and TRBJ1-6; D is unclear. In germline, CDR1 is GTSNPN, CDR2 SVGIG (reference sequence). Trimming removed 1 base from V and 3 bases from J, with 10 bases in between. The CDR3 loop spans 15 amino acids. CDR3 coding DNA: TGTGCCTGGAGTGGTAGGGCCCTCTATAATTCACCCCTCCACTTT. Amino acids: CAWSGRALYNSPLHF.

This clone was counted at least ten times. The gene calls are TRBV20-1 and TRBJ2-1, with D possibly being TRBD2 (5 bases). CDR3 size: 11 residues. V lost 3 bases to trimming and J lost 8 bases, with 8 bases between them. Germline V gives CDR1 DFQATT, CDR2 SNEGSKA (reference sequence). CDR3 coding DNA: TGCAGTGCTAGTCCGGAGGATGAGCAGTTCTTC. Its translation: CSASPEDEQFF.

With respect to this clone: A read error is likely here: a far larger clone is one base away. Different DNA sequences within this sample yield the same CDR3. The J gene is TRBJ2-7, the V gene TRBV28; 9 bases fit TRBD1. CDR3 length: 15 amino acids. In germline, CDR1 is MDHEN, CDR2 SYDVKM. Here the CDR3 reads CASSLLSTGGDEQYF. As DNA, the CDR3 is TGTGCCAGCAGTTTACTCTCGACAGGGGGGGATGAGCAATACTTC.

Comment on this clone: Other nucleotide sequences in the sample specify the same CDR3. The gene calls are TRBV20-1 and TRBJ1-1; no reliable D call. This CDR3 region has 11 residues. Germline assignment: CDR1 DFQATT and CDR2 SNEGSKA (reference sequence). V dropped 6 bases and J dropped 1 base, with 6 bases sitting between them. The CDR3 reads CSANRNTEAFF. CDR3 DNA: TGCAGTGCAAACAGGAACACTGAAGCTTTCTTT.

The rearrangement joins TRBV15 to TRBJ2-1; 7 nucleotides line up with TRBD2. Germline lookup yields CDR1 LNHNV and CDR2 YYDKDF (reference sequence). J lost 8 bases, V lost 1 base, and 11 bases had no gene match. The length of the CDR3 is 16 residues. Written as DNA, the CDR3 is TGTGCCACCAGCAGAGTTGGCGGGAGCGGAAAAGATGAGCAGTTCTTC. Encoded protein: CATSRVGGSGKDEQFF.

This chain's CDR3 is CASSPFTGVRTDTQYF. The DNA for the CDR3 is TGTGCCAGCTCACCCTTCACAGGGGTCCGCACAGATACGCAGTATTTT. The chain couples TRBV18 to TRBJ2-3; TRBD1 matches at 7 bases. V lost 3 bases and J lost 1; bases outside the gene matches: 7. The CDR3 length is 16 residues. CDR1 and CDR2 (germline): KGHSH, LQKENI.

V gene TRBV28 combines with J gene TRBJ2-3, with D perhaps TRBD2 (5 bases). In germline, CDR1 is MDHEN, CDR2 SYDVKM. Trimming took 3 bases from V and 0 from J, leaving 13 bases between them. The CDR3 loop spans 16 amino acids. The CDR3 nucleotides are TGTGCCAGCAGTTTGTCCACGGGGAAAAGCACAGATACGCAGTATTTT. Protein product: CASSLSTGKSTDTQYF.

This chain uses TRBV11-3 with TRBJ2-1; 12 nucleotides agree with TRBD2. Germline lookup yields CDR1 SGHNT and CDR2 YENEEA. With 1 base clipped from V and 0 bases from J, the junction kept 4 bases outside the gene matches. This CDR3 region has 18 residues. CDR3: CASSLVGTSGPSYNEQFF. The DNA of the CDR3 is TGTGCCAGCAGCTTAGTCGGGACTAGCGGGCCCTCCTACAATGAGCAGTTCTTC.

The chain carries TRBV19 and TRBJ2-7; 9 bases fit TRBD2. The CDR3 length is 15 residues. CDR1 LNHDA and CDR2 SQIVND come from the germline V gene (reference sequence). V shed 3 bases and J 4 bases; nucleotides not matched to a gene: 7. The DNA of the CDR3 is TGTGCCAGTAGTATCGCTAGCGGGATAGGATACGAGCAGTACTTC. Translating it yields CASSIASGIGYEQYF. Together with reference TRBV19 and TRBJ2-7, the CDR3 gives the full variable domain: DGGITQSPKYLFRKEGQNVTLSCEQNLNHDAMYWYRQDPGQGLRLIYYSQIVNDFQKGDIAEGYSVSREKKESFPLTVTSAQKNPTAFYLCASSIASGIGYEQYFGPGTRLTVT.

The table lists this clone with many counts. The same CDR3 also results from other DNA sequences found in this sample. The gene calls are TRBV18 and TRBJ2-7, with a possible D match to TRBD1 (5 bases). Germline V gives CDR1 KGHSH, CDR2 LQKENI. There are 13 residues in the CDR3. V was trimmed by 2 bases and J by 3 bases, leaving 8 bases between them. This chain's CDR3 is CASSPNTGYEQYF. CDR3 bases: TGTGCCAGCTCACCAAACACAGGCTACGAGCAGTACTTC.